This T cell receptor beta chain was profiled in a study of T cell clones after liver transplantation. Germline CDR1 and CDR2: WSHSY and SAAADI. The V end was cut by 6 bases, the J end by 3 bases, with 15 bases between. The CDR3 loop spans 14 amino acids. Profiling relied on immunoSEQ multiplex PCR, and the TCRdb table lists in-frame clones only, not all of them. Among 51,000 or so clones listed, about 86% were seen once. Here the sequenced sample was CD8+ T cells from blood, taken 12 months after liver transplant. The chain uses TRBV10-2 and TRBJ2-7, with no clear D. The TCR was taken from a human patient who received a liver transplant. Some T cells could come from the graft donor. The chain's CDR3 is CASSPNPARYEQYF. The CDR3 region has the DNA TGCGCCAGCAGCCCCAATCCTGCACGCTACGAGCAGTACTTC.